These T cell receptor beta chains were read from a single sample in a study of post-analysis software for immune sequencing data. Each CDR3 protein gets one entry after TCRdb re-called the PCR reads with MiXCR. The sample includes 380,000 or so distinct CDR3 sequences, less than 40% seen only once; the top ten take around an eighth. Sequencing was performed on blood. Receptor source: a girl under 18 with multiple sclerosis. Each CDR3 is given without its conserved first and last residue. The order of the fields is J gene, V gene, CDR3 protein.

>TRBJ2-1|TRBV3-1
ASSPDRGGEEQF
>TRBJ2-3|TRBV7-2
ASSLRLAGGGDTQY
>-|TRBV6-1
ASSERFGTGATTYEQY
>TRBJ2-7|TRBV7-2
ASSRTGLQGSSYEQY
>TRBJ1-4|TRBV5-5
ASSLIGGEKLF
>TRBJ2-1|TRBV20-1
SAREVREQF
>TRBJ2-6|TRBV6-5
ASSYSGGGYYSGANVLT
>TRBJ1-5|TRBV10-3
AISESRSSNQPQH
>TRBJ2-1|TRBV9
ASSAGGSSYNEQF
>TRBJ1-2|TRBV12-3/TRBV12-4
ASSLAVNGYT
>TRBJ1-5|TRBV6-1
ASSVLGQGPQH
>TRBJ2-1|TRBV6-5
ASSYSHTSSYNEQF
>TRBJ2-7|TRBV9
ASSVEPGGPYEQY
>TRBJ2-7|TRBV11-2
ASSLGAGRSTYEQY
>TRBJ1-6|TRBV12-3/TRBV12-4
ASSLNPGTGVSPLH